Below are 18 T cell receptor beta chains sequenced from a single sample in a study of T cell responses to AZD1222 COVID-19 vaccine (dated by TCRdb to the early 2020s). Library generation was performed with the immunoSEQ multiplex PCR assay. TCRdb obtained this table from immuneACCESS and retained in-frame rearrangements with V and J assigned. These tables miss some clones; where compared with another copy, unresolved V genes account for less than half of the shortfall, and the remainder is unexplained. The sample table holds about 82,000 clones, of which more than 90% were seen once. Over 4.5% of the sample comes from the top ten. Explained via the paper, the time point label denotes: baseline before first vaccination. This specimen was peripheral blood, taken on day 0 of AZD1222 vaccination. These receptors were obtained from an adult in good health.

The gene calls are TRBV29-1 and TRBJ2-5; D possibly matches TRBD1 or TRBD2 (6 bases each). Trimming took 7 bases from V and 2 from J, leaving 11 bases between them. There are 12 residues in the CDR3. Per germline, CDR1 SQVTM and CDR2 ANQGSEA. DNA for the CDR3: TGCAGCGGGGGGGCCTTTCAAGAGACCCAGTACTTC. It yields the protein CSGGAFQETQYF.

This clone is a singleton in its sample. The chain combines TRBV2 with TRBJ2-6; D is perhaps TRBD1 (7 bases). The ends were cut back, 6 bases at V and 0 bases at J, with 12 bases in the middle. Germline V CDR1 and CDR2: SNHLY, FYNNEI. This CDR3 region has 16 residues. Written as DNA, the CDR3 is TGTGCCAGCAGCCGGCAGGGGGGCTCTGGGGCCAACGTCCTGACTTTC. Amino acids: CASSRQGGSGANVLTF.

The J gene is TRBJ2-1, the V gene TRBV3-1 (or the pseudogene TRBV3-2); 11 bases match TRBD2. Germline assignment: CDR1 LGHDT and CDR2 YNNKEL (reference sequence). V was pared by 2 bases and J by 4 bases, with 4 bases of the junction left unmatched. This CDR3 spans 16 amino acids. CDR3 loop: CASSQLAGGLYNEQFF. In DNA form, the CDR3 reads TGTGCCAGCAGCCAACTAGCGGGGGGCTTGTACAATGAGCAGTTCTTC.

The CDR3 DNA is TGTGCCAGCAGACATGGGGGGAGAGGTGGAAACACCATATATTTT. Amino acid sequence: CASRHGGRGGNTIYF. The chain employs TRBV6-6 and TRBJ1-3; a possible D gene is TRBD1 (5 bases). Trimming took 6 bases from V and 3 from J, leaving 15 bases between them. CDR1 is MNHNY and CDR2 is SVGAGI in the germline V gene (reference sequence). The CDR3 length is 15 residues.

The chain combines TRBV19 with TRBJ2-3; no reliable D call. Between the trimmed V and J ends, which lost 2 bases and 0 bases, there was a span of 6 bases. Germline loops: CDR1 LNHDA, CDR2 SQIVND (reference sequence). The CDR3 sequence is 14 residues long. The CDR3 loop is CASSIKDSTDTQYF. The CDR3 nucleotides are TGTGCCAGTAGTATAAAAGACAGCACAGATACGCAGTATTTT.

The chain combines TRBV19 with TRBJ1-2; D is undetermined. Germline V gene data show CDR1 as LNHDA and CDR2 as SQIVND (reference sequence). The CDR3 is 14 amino acids. V was pared by 3 bases and J by 4 bases, with 12 bases between. The CDR3: CASSMNGRAYGYTF. The CDR3 nucleotides read TGTGCCAGTAGTATGAACGGACGGGCCTATGGCTACACCTTC.

The gene calls are TRBV27 and TRBJ1-2; maybe TRBD1 (6 bases). CDR3 length: 13 amino acids. The ends were cut back, 3 bases at V and 6 bases at J, with 11 bases in the middle. CDR1 is MNHEY and CDR2 is SMNVEV in the germline V gene (reference sequence). CDR3 DNA sequence: TGTGCCAGCAGTTTTTTGGGGGCAGATGGCTACACCTTC. Its translation: CASSFLGADGYTF.

The rearrangement links TRBV6-1 to TRBJ1-4; D gene ambiguous. The CDR3 consists of 12 residues. Germline loops: CDR1 MNHNS, CDR2 SASEGT. Trimming pared 3 bases from V and 4 bases from J, leaving 3 bases between. The CDR3 spells CASSDSNEKLFF. CDR3 DNA: TGTGCCAGCAGTGACAGTAATGAAAAACTGTTTTTT.

The V gene is TRBV5-1, the J gene TRBJ1-5; TRBD1 agrees at 8 bases. The CDR3 covers 15 residues. J gave up 4 bases and V 0 bases, and 3 bases lay outside the gene matches. Germline V CDR1 and CDR2: SGHRS, YFSETQ. As DNA, the CDR3 is TGCGCCAGCAGCTTGGCAGGGGGCGGGAATCAGCCCCAGCATTTT. It is translated as CASSLAGGGNQPQHF. Drawing the rest from reference TRBV5-1 and TRBJ1-5, the complete variable domain is KAGVTQTPRYLIKTRGQQVTLSCSPISGHRSVSWYQQTPGQGLQFLFEYFSETQRNKGNFPGRFSGRQFSNSRSEMNVSTLELGDSALYLCASSLAGGGNQPQHFGDGTRLSIL.

This clone has only a few counts. The V and J genes are TRBV6-5 and TRBJ1-1; the D is unclear. V lost 5 bases to trimming and J lost 2 bases, with 3 bases between them. The CDR3 contains 11 residues. Germline CDR1 is MNHEY and CDR2 is SVGAGI. The DNA of the CDR3 is TGTGCCAGCAGTCGAAACACTGAAGCTTTCTTT. Translated: CASSRNTEAFF.

The J gene is TRBJ1-1, the V gene TRBV2; tentative D call: TRBD1 (6 bases). The CDR3 is made up of 14 amino acids. CDR1 is SNHLY and CDR2 is FYNNEI in the germline V gene. V was shortened by 7 bases and J by 4 bases, with 16 bases between the two germline ends. CDR3 coding DNA: TGTGCCAGCACTCCGGGGGGCGCGATCACTGAAGCTTTCTTT. Translating gives CASTPGGAITEAFF.

The chain uses TRBV5-5 and TRBJ1-1, with a tentative D call TRBD1 (6 bases). The V gene's germline CDR1 is SGHKS and CDR2 YYEKEE (reference sequence). Trimming removed 0 bases at V and 1 base at J, with 7 bases between. The CDR3 is 14 amino acids. CDR3 residues: CASSLARGNTEAFF. For the CDR3, the DNA is TGTGCCAGCAGCTTGGCCAGGGGGAACACTGAAGCTTTCTTT.

The chain recombines TRBV5-6 with TRBJ1-3; 8 nucleotides match TRBD1. The CDR3 spans 18 residues. CDR1 and CDR2 from the germline V gene are SGHDT and YYEEEE. Losses at the gene ends were 0 bases for V and 0 bases for J; bases not matched to a gene: 8. The CDR3, as DNA: TGTGCCAGCAGCTTGGGGTCCGGACAGGGTTACTCTGGAAACACCATATATTTT. Translation: CASSLGSGQGYSGNTIYF.

The chain uses TRBV24-1 and TRBJ2-7, with D perhaps matching TRBD2 (5 bases). Deletions cut 2 bases from V and 1 base from J, with 14 bases between. The germline gives CDR1 KGHDR, CDR2 SFDVKD. This CDR3 is 16 amino acids long. The DNA for the CDR3 is TGTGCCACCAGTGATTGGCGGGTAACGGGGTCCTACGAGCAGTACTTC. This codes for CATSDWRVTGSYEQYF.

This clone appeared once. V gene TRBV29-1 combines with J gene TRBJ2-1, with D uncertain. Trimming removed 3 bases from V and 6 bases from J, with 9 bases in between. Germline assignment: CDR1 SQVTM and CDR2 ANQGSEA. The CDR3 extends over 12 amino acids. The CDR3 DNA sequence: TGCAGCGTTGACGCCAGGCTCAATGAGCAGTTCTTC. It translates to CSVDARLNEQFF.

The CDR3 sequence is CASSIARQGGQETQYF. The CDR3, as DNA: TGTGCCAGTAGTATAGCCCGACAGGGGGGACAAGAGACCCAGTACTTC. The chain combines TRBV19 with TRBJ2-5, with TRBD1 identical over 9 bases. V dropped 1 base and J dropped 2; count of bases not matched to a gene: 5. Germline assignment: CDR1 LNHDA and CDR2 SQIVND (reference sequence). The CDR3 loop spans 16 amino acids.

The chain has TRBV11-2 and TRBJ2-3, with TRBD1 matching 8 bases. Germline V gene data show CDR1 as SGHAT and CDR2 as FQNNGV. The CDR3 extends over 16 amino acids. Trimming at V came to 1 base and at J to 2 bases, leaving 5 bases not matched to a gene. The DNA for the CDR3 is TGTGCCAGCAGCTTAGCTACAGGGGGGTTCACAGATACGCAGTATTTT. Its protein is CASSLATGGFTDTQYF.

This clone was seen more than once but under ten times. This chain links TRBV19 with TRBJ1-4, with TRBD1 as a possible D gene (5 bases). The V end was cut by 6 bases, the J end by 8 bases, with 13 bases between. The CDR3 consists of 13 residues. CDR1 is LNHDA, CDR2 SQIVND, per germline (reference sequence). The CDR3: CASRPGPGEKLFF. The DNA for the CDR3 is TGTGCCAGTAGGCCGGGGCCGGGGGAAAAACTGTTTTTT.